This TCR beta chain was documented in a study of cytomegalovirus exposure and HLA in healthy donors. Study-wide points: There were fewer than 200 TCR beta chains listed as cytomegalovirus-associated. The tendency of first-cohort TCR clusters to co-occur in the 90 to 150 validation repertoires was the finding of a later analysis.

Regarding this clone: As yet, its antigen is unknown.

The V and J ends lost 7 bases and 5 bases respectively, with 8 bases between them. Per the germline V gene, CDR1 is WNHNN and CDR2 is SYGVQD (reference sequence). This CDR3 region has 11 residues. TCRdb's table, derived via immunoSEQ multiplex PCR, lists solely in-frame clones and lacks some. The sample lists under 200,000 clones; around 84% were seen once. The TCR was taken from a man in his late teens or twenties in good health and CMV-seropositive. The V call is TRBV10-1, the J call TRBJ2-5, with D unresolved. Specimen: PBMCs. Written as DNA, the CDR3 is TGCGCCAGCAATAGAAGCGAGACCCAGTACTTC. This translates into CASNRSETQYF.